Listed here are 25 T cell receptor beta chains from one sample, sequenced in a study of blood T cells in healthy people across ages (dated by TCRdb to 2013 to 2016). Library prep was done by 5' RACE. For sequencing, an Illumina HiSeq 2500 was employed. A second PCR of about 7 to 12 cycles was run with a J-beta primer mix and a sample-barcoded 5' primer. TCRdb passed the public sequencing reads through fastp at Q25 and MiXCR, retaining productive beta sequences. When rows share a CDR3 protein, they turn into one entry using the most common DNA and genes. The sample table contains roughly 1,500,000 distinct CDR3 sequences; only one count was recorded for roughly 40% of them. Of the sample, roughly 7.7% is held by the ten largest clones. The source material was blood. The receptor set was obtained from a woman aged 18 to 35 in good health.

The J gene is TRBJ2-3, the V gene TRBV20-1; D assignment may be TRBD1 or TRBD2 (5 bases each). The CDR3 consists of 12 residues. The V gene's germline CDR1 is DFQATT and CDR2 SNEGSKA (reference sequence). V lost 6 bases, J lost 3 bases, and 10 bases lay in between. CDR3 amino acids: CSAGTGTDTQYF. The CDR3, as DNA: TGCAGTGCCGGGACGGGTACAGATACGCAGTATTTT.

This clonotype was counted only a few times. This chain joins TRBV6-5 and TRBJ2-5; perhaps TRBD2 as D (5 bases). From germline, CDR1 is MNHEY and CDR2 SVGAGI. The CDR3 contains 12 residues. The V gene lost 6 bases and the J gene lost 11 bases, with 16 bases spanning the gap. Here the CDR3 DNA reads TGTGCCAGCAGCTCTGGAGGCCTAGGGCAGTACTTC. Translation: CASSSGGLGQYF.

The chain has TRBV6-5 and TRBJ2-1, with TRBD2 matching 8 bases. The CDR3 runs 14 residues. With 7 bases clipped from V and 6 bases from J, the junction kept 8 bases outside the gene matches. Germline V lookup: CDR1 MNHEY, CDR2 SVGAGI. The CDR3 reads CASKDGRAGNEQFF. DNA for the CDR3: TGTGCCAGCAAGGACGGGAGGGCCGGCAATGAGCAGTTCTTC.

Only one count was recorded for this clonotype. The CDR3 is CASSEPPGQKDEQYF. The DNA of the CDR3 is TGTGCCAGCAGTGAACCCCCGGGACAGAAGGATGAGCAGTACTTC. This chain uses TRBV25-1 with TRBJ2-7; TRBD1 matches at 7 bases. V gave up 2 bases and J gave up 7 bases; unmatched junction bases: 11. Germline lookup yields CDR1 MGHDK and CDR2 SYGVNS. CDR3 length equals 15 residues.

This clonotype was recorded at least ten times. A junction end diverges from the germline sequence, so it may reflect a read error. V is TRBV5-1 and J is TRBJ2-1; 9 positions agree with TRBD2. Germline lookup yields CDR1 SGHRS and CDR2 YFSETQ. The CDR3 contains 15 residues. The CDR3 spells CASSLASGTYNEQFF. CDR3 bases: TGTGCCAGCAGCTTAGCTAGCGGGACATACAATGAGCAGTTCTTC.

The rearrangement links TRBV14 to TRBJ2-1; 8 bases line up with TRBD2. Trimming took 4 bases from V and 5 from J; bases not matched to a gene: 7. CDR3 length: 15 amino acids. Germline CDR1 is SGHDN and CDR2 is FVKESK. The CDR3 here is CASSPIGTRNNEQFF. The CDR3 nucleotides are TGTGCCAGCAGCCCCATCGGGACTAGGAACAATGAGCAGTTCTTC.

CDR3 region: CSVHEGGTDTQYF. The CDR3 coding sequence is TGCAGCGTACATGAGGGGGGCACAGATACGCAGTATTTT. The J gene is TRBJ2-3, the V gene TRBV29-1, with a possible D match to TRBD1 (6 bases). V was pared by 6 bases and J by 1 base, with 11 bases between. The CDR3 has 13 amino acids. CDR1 is SQVTM and CDR2 is ANQGSEA in the germline V gene.

This clonotype was found a few times. The V gene is TRBV18, the J gene TRBJ2-1, with 7 nucleotides matching TRBD2. After removal of 4 bases from V and 2 bases from J, the junction contained 5 bases not matched to a gene. The CDR3 is 15 amino acids. The germline V gene has CDR1 KGHSH and CDR2 LQKENI. For the CDR3, the DNA is TGTGCCAGCTCACTACCGGGGGGAGCCTACAATGAGCAGTTCTTC. Its protein product is CASSLPGGAYNEQFF.

This clonotype was detected a few times. This CDR3 is CASSLAGSRGSYEQYF. The CDR3 DNA sequence: TGTGCCAGCAGCTTAGCGGGGTCTAGGGGCTCCTACGAGCAGTACTTC. The rearrangement uses TRBV7-9 and TRBJ2-7; possible D gene TRBD1, 5 bases. From germline, CDR1 is SEHNR and CDR2 FQNEAQ (reference sequence). The CDR3 contains 16 residues. V gave up 0 bases and J gave up 0 bases, with 12 bases separating them.

In its sample, this clonotype was seen once. The chain uses TRBV3-1 and TRBJ2-3; 12 bases agree with TRBD2. Germline lookup yields CDR1 LGHDT and CDR2 YNNKEL (reference sequence). J was trimmed by 4 bases and V by 6 bases; bases with no gene match: 8. The length of the CDR3 is 16 residues. In nucleotides, the CDR3 is TGTGCCAGCAGACGAAGTCTAGCGGGGGGGCCAGATACGCAGTATTTT. Its translation is CASRRSLAGGPDTQYF.

The chain links TRBV4-2 to TRBJ1-3, with D possibly being TRBD1 (6 bases). Germline V gene lookup returns CDR1 LGHNA and CDR2 YNFKEQ. Trimming removed 0 bases from V and 0 bases from J, with 24 bases in between. This CDR3 spans 21 amino acids. Written as DNA, the CDR3 is TGTGCCAGCAGCCAAGATTTAGGTACATTCCGGGGGCCTCTCTCTGGAAACACCATATATTTT. Translation: CASSQDLGTFRGPLSGNTIYF.

The chain recombines TRBV20-1 with TRBJ1-2; unclear D gene. The CDR3 has 14 residues. With 3 bases removed from V and 4 bases from J, the gap between germline ends came to 15 bases. From germline, CDR1 is DFQATT and CDR2 SNEGSKA (reference sequence). The CDR3 sequence: CSASPGDYFYGYTF. In DNA form, the CDR3 reads TGCAGTGCTAGTCCGGGAGATTATTTCTATGGCTACACCTTC.

The V and J genes are TRBV6-1 and TRBJ2-2; 7 bases map to TRBD1. CDR3 length: 16 amino acids. J was trimmed by 4 bases and V by 3 bases; bases with no gene match: 8. Looked up from germline, CDR1 is MNHNS and CDR2 is SASEGT. The CDR3 is CASSDGDRVGTGELFF. The CDR3 DNA sequence: TGTGCCAGCAGTGACGGCGACAGGGTCGGCACCGGGGAGCTGTTTTTT.

A remark on this clonotype: One junction end does not reproduce the germline sequence, and a read error may be involved. The gene calls are TRBV5-1 and TRBJ2-7; 7 nucleotides match TRBD1. Judging by the DNA end, TRBJ2-5 fits better; the J call may be wrong. The CDR3 covers 14 residues. Germline CDR1 and CDR2: SGHRS and YFSETQ. As DNA, the CDR3 is TGCGCCAGCAGCATGCGACAGGGCCAAGGGACCCAGTACTTC. Its protein is CASSMRQGQGTQYF.

The chain carries TRBV20-1 and TRBJ1-1; the D gene is possibly TRBD1 (5 bases). V lost 5 bases and J lost 0, with 19 bases in between. This CDR3 spans 16 amino acids. The germline gives CDR1 DFQATT, CDR2 SNEGSKA (reference sequence). CDR3 DNA sequence: TGCAGTGCTGGATATAGACAGACTACATTGAACACTGAAGCTTTCTTT. Amino acid sequence: CSAGYRQTTLNTEAFF.

The chain recombines TRBV3-1 with TRBJ2-2; 8 bases map to TRBD1. Germline CDR1 reads LGHDT; CDR2 reads YNNKEL (reference sequence). This CDR3 comprises 15 residues. V lost 3 bases and J lost 4; bases outside the gene matches: 4. The CDR3 bases are TGTGCCAGCAGCCAGCCGGGACAGGCCACCGGGGAGCTGTTTTTT. This sequence encodes CASSQPGQATGELFF.

This clonotype was observed a handful of times. The chain is built from TRBV14 and TRBJ2-1; TRBD2 matches at 7 bases. The CDR3 runs 17 residues. The trim removed 4 bases at V and 4 bases at J, leaving 13 bases unmatched. Germline values: CDR1 SGHDN, CDR2 FVKESK. The CDR3 loop is CASSRPTGTTGYNEQFF. DNA of the CDR3: TGTGCCAGCAGCCGACCAACCGGGACTACGGGGTACAATGAGCAGTTCTTC.

This clonotype was counted many times. The CDR3 spells CSVDSARDFKETQYF. In nucleotides, the CDR3 is TGCAGCGTTGATTCGGCCCGGGACTTTAAAGAGACCCAGTACTTC. V usage is TRBV29-1 and J usage is TRBJ2-5, with D possibly matching TRBD2 (6 bases). The CDR3 contains 15 residues. Trimming pared 3 bases from V and 3 bases from J, leaving 17 bases between. The V gene's germline CDR1 is SQVTM and CDR2 ANQGSEA.

The V gene is TRBV20-1, the J gene TRBJ1-1; a weak D match, TRBD1 (6 bases). V was clipped by 1 base and J by 5 bases, with 17 bases between them. The germline V gene encodes CDR1 DFQATT and CDR2 SNEGSKA (reference sequence). This CDR3 has 15 amino acids. This CDR3 reads CSARGLRGAGTEAFF. In DNA form, the CDR3 reads TGCAGTGCTAGAGGGCTCCGGGGGGCAGGGACTGAAGCTTTCTTT.

A few counts support this clonotype. The genes are TRBV2 and TRBJ1-2; 7 nucleotides line up with TRBD1. The CDR3 is 14 residues long. J gave up 6 bases and V 0 bases, and 4 bases lay outside the gene matches. Germline lookup yields CDR1 SNHLY and CDR2 FYNNEI. CDR3 amino acids: CASSEASQGDGYTF. CDR3 bases: TGTGCCAGCAGTGAAGCTTCGCAGGGGGATGGCTACACCTTC.

The chain links TRBV6-5 to TRBJ2-7; 10 positions agree with TRBD1. This CDR3 has 15 residues. The germline CDR1 and CDR2 sequences are MNHEY and SVGAGI. Trimming removed 6 bases from V and 3 bases from J; junction bases left unmatched: 8. The CDR3 coding sequence is TGTGCCAGCAGCACCTCCGGGACAGGGGTCTACGAGCAGTACTTC. This translates into CASSTSGTGVYEQYF.

This clonotype was recorded a few times. This sequence joins TRBV24-1 and TRBJ2-2; no reliable D call. Per the germline V gene, CDR1 is KGHDR and CDR2 is SFDVKD. The CDR3 has 11 residues. V was pared by 6 bases and J by 7 bases, with 5 bases between. Written as DNA, the CDR3 is TGTGCCACCAGTTACGGCGGGGAGCTGTTTTTT. Amino acids: CATSYGGELFF.

The chain combines TRBV2 with TRBJ2-2, with TRBD1 matching over 9 bases. V dropped 8 bases and J dropped 4; count of bases not matched to a gene: 5. The CDR3 covers 14 residues. Germline V gives CDR1 SNHLY, CDR2 FYNNEI. The CDR3 sequence is CASGQGRITGELFF. CDR3 nucleotide sequence: TGTGCCAGCGGACAGGGGAGGATCACCGGGGAGCTGTTTTTT.

The chain has TRBV20-1 and TRBJ2-1; D gene uncertain. Trimming left V 1 base short and J 0 bases short, with 7 bases between. CDR3 length: 14 residues. The germline gives CDR1 DFQATT, CDR2 SNEGSKA (reference sequence). The chain's CDR3 is CSARGSNSYNEQFF. In DNA form, the CDR3 reads TGCAGTGCTAGAGGGAGTAACTCCTACAATGAGCAGTTCTTC.

This chain connects TRBV20-1 to TRBJ1-1; 7 bases agree with TRBD1. The CDR3 is made up of 16 amino acids. The V gene's germline CDR1 is DFQATT and CDR2 SNEGSKA (reference sequence). The trim removed 6 bases at V and 0 bases at J, leaving 13 bases unmatched. The CDR3 DNA reads TGCAGTGCAGAATACAGACAGGGCCGACTGAACACTGAAGCTTTCTTT. Encoded protein: CSAEYRQGRLNTEAFF.